A single sample is the source of the 21 T cell receptor beta chains below, sequenced in a study of shared clonotypes between healthy human individuals. The protocol was immunoSEQ multiplex PCR, while the TCRdb copy is restricted to in-frame clones and leaves out a portion. The table has 2.5 million or so clones, roughly nine tenths seen once. Sample: naive CD4+ T cells sorted from blood. Specified subset: CD45RA+ positively selected. The receptor source for this set is a man aged 18 to 29 in good health.

This sequence joins TRBV11-2 and TRBJ2-7, with TRBD2 matching over 10 bases. Unmatched junction bases numbered 15, after V lost 1 base and J lost 9 bases. Germline V gene lookup returns CDR1 SGHAT and CDR2 FQNNGV. The CDR3 is made up of 17 amino acids. CDR3 sequence reads: CASSLGARTSGTAGQYF. Here the CDR3 DNA reads TGTGCCAGCAGCTTAGGGGCTCGGACTAGCGGAACCGCGGGGCAGTACTTC. Combining the CDR3 with reference TRBV11-2 and TRBJ2-7 gives the whole variable domain EAGVAQSPRYKIIEKRQSVAFWCNPISGHATLYWYQQILGQGPKLLIQFQNNGVVDDSQLPKDRFSAERLKGVDSTLKIQPAKLEDSAVYLCASSLGARTSGTAGQYFGPGTRLTVT.

V is TRBV5-1 and J is TRBJ2-3, with TRBD2 identical over 16 bases. Germline CDR1 SGHRS, CDR2 YFSETQ. V lost 3 bases and J lost 0; bases outside the gene matches: 4. There are 18 residues in the CDR3. The DNA for the CDR3 is TGCGCCAGCAGCTACGGGACTAGCGGGGGGGCTAGCACAGATACGCAGTATTTT. Encoded protein: CASSYGTSGGASTDTQYF.

The chain couples TRBV5-4 to TRBJ2-5; TRBD1 matches 8 bases. The junction had 6 bases not matched to a gene; V was cut back by 2 bases and J by 3 bases. CDR3 length: 15 amino acids. CDR1 SGHNT and CDR2 YYREEE come from the germline V gene (reference sequence). DNA for the CDR3: TGTGCCAGCAGCTTCCGGGACAGGAAGGAAGAGACCCAGTACTTC. This translates into CASSFRDRKEETQYF.

The table lists this clone with a count of one. V usage is TRBV5-1 and J usage is TRBJ2-1; no clear D. The V and J ends lost 6 bases and 14 bases respectively, with 9 bases between them. CDR1 is SGHRS, CDR2 YFSETQ, per germline. CDR3 length: 9 amino acids. This CDR3 reads CASTPGEFF. The CDR3 region has the DNA TGCGCCAGCACCCCTGGGGAGTTCTTC.

The J gene is TRBJ1-1, the V gene TRBV6-5; no reliable D call. The germline V gene encodes CDR1 MNHEY and CDR2 SVGAGI. CDR3 length equals 13 residues. V dropped 4 bases and J dropped 5 bases, with 11 bases sitting between them. CDR3 DNA: TGTGCCAGCAGTTGGGGAACGGGGACTGAAGCTTTCTTT. It yields the protein CASSWGTGTEAFF.

Worth noting for this clone: Different DNA sequences within this sample yield the same CDR3. The chain recombines TRBV5-1 with TRBJ2-1; D call uncertain. The germline gives CDR1 SGHRS, CDR2 YFSETQ. V was pared by 0 bases and J by 0 bases, with 4 bases between. CDR3 length: 14 residues. The CDR3 here is CASSLDSSYNEQFF. CDR3 bases: TGCGCCAGCAGCTTGGACAGCTCCTACAATGAGCAGTTCTTC.

Notes on this clone: The sample contains more than one DNA sequence encoding this CDR3. The CDR3 DNA reads TGCGCCAGCAGCCAAGTGAGCACAGAGACCCAGTACTTC. Protein product: CASSQVSTETQYF. The V gene is TRBV4-1, the J gene TRBJ2-5; D is unclear. V lost 1 base to trimming and J lost 4 bases, with 7 bases between them. The CDR3 loop spans 13 amino acids. Germline-derived CDR1 and CDR2 are MGHRA and YSYEKL.

This clone was observed once. The V and J genes are TRBV28 and TRBJ2-3; 9 positions match TRBD2. This CDR3 spans 16 amino acids. Germline assignment: CDR1 MDHEN and CDR2 SYDVKM. After removal of 5 bases from V and 4 bases from J, the junction contained 10 bases not matched to a gene. The CDR3 region is CASSLRGRGGADTQYF. In DNA form, the CDR3 reads TGTGCCAGCAGTCTGCGGGGGCGGGGGGGTGCAGATACGCAGTATTTT.

The rearrangement links TRBV20-1 to TRBJ2-1; D is unresolved. V lost 0 bases to trimming and J lost 8 bases, with 5 bases between them. CDR1 and CDR2 (germline): DFQATT, SNEGSKA (reference sequence). CDR3 length: 11 residues. CDR3: CSARDGDEQFF. The CDR3, as DNA: TGCAGTGCTAGAGATGGAGATGAGCAGTTCTTC.

The chain is built from TRBV4-1 and TRBJ2-5; a possible D gene is TRBD1 (6 bases). The CDR3 sequence is 17 residues long. The germline CDR1 and CDR2 sequences are MGHRA and YSYEKL. V lost 0 bases and J lost 1, with 15 bases in between. CDR3 sequence: CASSQDITRDIQETQYF. The DNA for the CDR3 is TGCGCCAGCAGCCAAGATATTACCCGGGACATCCAAGAGACCCAGTACTTC.

CDR3 DNA: TGCAGCGTTGTTCCCAGGGGAAGGGACACTGAAGCTTTCTTT. It encodes CSVVPRGRDTEAFF. This chain connects TRBV29-1 to TRBJ1-1, with D perhaps matching TRBD1 (6 bases). Germline CDR1 and CDR2: SQVTM and ANQGSEA. The CDR3 loop spans 14 amino acids. V dropped 4 bases and J dropped 3 bases, with 15 bases sitting between them.

This clone showed up just a few times. The chain carries TRBV6-5 and TRBJ2-2; maybe TRBD2 (5 bases). CDR1 is MNHEY and CDR2 is SVGAGI in the germline V gene. The CDR3 runs to 12 residues. V was cut by 9 bases and J by 2 bases, with 7 bases left in between. DNA of the CDR3: TGTGCCAGTGGACTTAACACCGGGGAGCTGTTTTTT. Residues: CASGLNTGELFF.

The chain recombines TRBV18 with TRBJ2-2; D is perhaps TRBD1 (6 bases). V lost 1 base and J lost 0, with 15 bases in between. This CDR3 comprises 18 residues. Germline V gene lookup returns CDR1 KGHSH and CDR2 LQKENI. The CDR3 sequence: CASSPRDTFLTNTGELFF. The DNA of the CDR3 is TGTGCCAGCTCACCACGGGACACTTTTTTAACGAACACCGGGGAGCTGTTTTTT.

The chain recombines TRBV10-3 with TRBJ2-5; 11 nucleotides align to TRBD2. The ends lost 3 bases at V and 5 bases at J; junction bases unmatched: 5. The CDR3 has 15 residues. Germline CDR1 and CDR2: ENHRY and SYGVKD. CDR3 region: CAISELAGASETQYF. The CDR3 nucleotides are TGTGCCATCAGTGAACTAGCGGGAGCGTCGGAGACCCAGTACTTC.

This clone has more than one count but fewer than ten. V is TRBV30 and J is TRBJ1-1; D is uncertain. Per the germline V gene, CDR1 is GTSNPN and CDR2 is SVGIG (reference sequence). The CDR3 extends over 15 amino acids. V was shortened by 3 bases and J by 0 bases, with 14 bases between the two germline ends. CDR3: CAWSRPGIMNTEAFF. Here the CDR3 DNA reads TGTGCCTGGAGCAGACCGGGAATCATGAACACTGAAGCTTTCTTT.

The genes are TRBV4-1 and TRBJ2-6; D ambiguous. V was clipped by 5 bases and J by 0 bases, with 14 bases between them. The CDR3 extends over 17 amino acids. Germline loops: CDR1 MGHRA, CDR2 YSYEKL. The DNA for the CDR3 is TGCGCCAGCAGCTCGGGCATTTTTGACTCTGGGGCCAACGTCCTGACTTTC. Amino acid sequence: CASSSGIFDSGANVLTF.

The chain is built from TRBV5-1 and TRBJ1-2; D gene uncertain. There are 14 residues in the CDR3. CDR1 and CDR2 (germline): SGHRS, YFSETQ. Trimming removed 0 bases at V and 1 base at J, with 7 bases between. The CDR3 region is CASSLVSLNYGYTF. For the CDR3, the DNA is TGCGCCAGCAGCTTGGTCAGCCTTAACTATGGCTACACCTTC.

DNA of the CDR3: TGCGCCAGCAGCCCGCGACTAGCAGATACGCAGTATTTT. It yields the protein CASSPRLADTQYF. The chain combines TRBV10-1 with TRBJ2-3; D may be TRBD2 (6 bases). The CDR3 is made up of 13 amino acids. The V gene lost 6 bases and the J gene lost 4 bases, with 11 bases spanning the gap. CDR1 is WNHNN, CDR2 SYGVQD, per germline (reference sequence).

The chain has TRBV5-4 and TRBJ1-2, with no clear D. Per the germline V gene, CDR1 is SGHNT and CDR2 is YYREEE (reference sequence). The V end was cut by 0 bases, the J end by 2 bases, with 5 bases between. The CDR3 is 13 amino acids. The chain's CDR3 is CASSLDENYGYTF. The DNA for the CDR3 is TGTGCCAGCAGCTTGGACGAGAACTATGGCTACACCTTC.

This sequence joins TRBV12-5 and TRBJ2-1; D might be TRBD2 (5 bases). V was shortened by 0 bases and J by 4 bases, with 10 bases between the two germline ends. The germline gives CDR1 LGHNT, CDR2 FRNRAP. CDR3 length: 15 residues. Here the CDR3 reads CASGLVRGQYNEQFF. CDR3 in DNA: TGTGCTAGTGGTTTGGTACGAGGGCAGTACAATGAGCAGTTCTTC.

This chain connects TRBV7-9 to TRBJ1-2; a possible D gene is TRBD1 (5 bases). The CDR3 is made up of 15 amino acids. Per germline, CDR1 SEHNR and CDR2 FQNEAQ (reference sequence). Deletions cut 1 base from V and 0 bases from J, with 9 bases between. The CDR3 sequence is CASSLERGSNYGYTF. The CDR3 DNA follows: TGTGCCAGCAGCTTAGAGAGGGGATCTAACTATGGCTACACCTTC.